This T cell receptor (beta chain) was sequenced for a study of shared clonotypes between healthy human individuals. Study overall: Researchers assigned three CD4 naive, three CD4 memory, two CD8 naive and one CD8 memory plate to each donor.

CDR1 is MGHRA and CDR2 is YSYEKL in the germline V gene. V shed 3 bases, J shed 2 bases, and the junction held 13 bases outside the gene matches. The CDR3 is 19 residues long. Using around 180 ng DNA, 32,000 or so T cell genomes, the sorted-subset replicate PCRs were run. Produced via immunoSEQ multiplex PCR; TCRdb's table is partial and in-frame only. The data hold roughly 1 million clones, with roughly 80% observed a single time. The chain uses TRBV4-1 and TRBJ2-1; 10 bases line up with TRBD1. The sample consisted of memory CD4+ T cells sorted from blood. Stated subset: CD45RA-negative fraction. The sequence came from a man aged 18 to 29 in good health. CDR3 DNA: TGCGCCAGCAGCCAGAGACAGGGGGCGGGTGTAGGAGCCTACAATGAGCAGTTCTTC. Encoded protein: CASSQRQGAGVGAYNEQFF.